The sequence of this TCR beta chain was determined in a study of spatial heterogeneity in lung cancer. In the study overall: 72 TRACERx patients with early, untreated non-small cell lung cancer donated samples.

The sample's time point: blood at routine non-recurrence follow-up after resection. Unsorted whole RNA from tumor, nontumor lung or frozen PBMC underwent sequencing. All TCR cDNA molecules were individually tagged with a unique molecular identifier. Each CDR3 protein gets one entry after TCRdb re-called the 5' RACE reads with MiXCR. The sample has 85,000 to 100,000 distinct CDR3 sequences, roughly a fifth seen once. Trimming removed 6 bases at V and 8 bases at J, with 23 bases between. The germline V gene has CDR1 DFQATT and CDR2 SNEGSKA (reference sequence). This CDR3 is built from 15 residues. This receptor was identified in a male donor with early-stage non-small cell lung cancer. The chain is built from TRBV20-1 and TRBJ2-1; TRBD2 is a possible D gene (6 bases). The sample in question was PBMCs, obtained at follow-up. CDR3 DNA: TGCAGTGCCAAAAGCCAAGGGGAGCGGGTAGATGAGCAGTTCTTC. Protein product: CSAKSQGERVDEQFF.